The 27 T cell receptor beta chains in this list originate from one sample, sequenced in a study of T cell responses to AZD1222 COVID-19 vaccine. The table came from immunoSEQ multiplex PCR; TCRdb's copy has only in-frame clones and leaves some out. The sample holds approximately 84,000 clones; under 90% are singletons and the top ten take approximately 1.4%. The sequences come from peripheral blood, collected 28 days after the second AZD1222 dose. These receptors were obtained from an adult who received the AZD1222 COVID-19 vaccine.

CDR3 amino acids: CASSSTYEQYF. The CDR3 DNA reads as TGTGCCAGCAGCTCTACCTACGAGCAGTACTTC. The chain carries TRBV7-6 and TRBJ2-7; D gene ambiguous. Germline CDR1 SGHVS, CDR2 FNYEAQ. The CDR3 is 11 amino acids. V lost 4 bases to trimming and J lost 2 bases, with 3 bases between them.

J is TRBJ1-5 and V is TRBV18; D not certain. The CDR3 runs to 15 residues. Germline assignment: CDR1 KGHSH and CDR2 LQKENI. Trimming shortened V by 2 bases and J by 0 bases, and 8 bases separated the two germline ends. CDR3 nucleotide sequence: TGTGCCAGCTCACCAACGGGAGATAGCAATCAGCCCCAGCATTTT. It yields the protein CASSPTGDSNQPQHF.

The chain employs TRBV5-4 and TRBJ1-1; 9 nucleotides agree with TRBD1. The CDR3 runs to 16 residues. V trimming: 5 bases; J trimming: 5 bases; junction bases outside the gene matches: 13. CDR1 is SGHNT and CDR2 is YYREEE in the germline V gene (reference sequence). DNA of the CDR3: TGTGCCAGCAGGCCGGGGACAGGGAGGGCCCCAACTGAAGCTTTCTTT. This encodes CASRPGTGRAPTEAFF.

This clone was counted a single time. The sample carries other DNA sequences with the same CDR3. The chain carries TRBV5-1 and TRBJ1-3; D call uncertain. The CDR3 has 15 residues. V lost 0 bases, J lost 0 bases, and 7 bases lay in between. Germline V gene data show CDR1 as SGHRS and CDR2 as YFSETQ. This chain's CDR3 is CASSLAAGSGNTIYF. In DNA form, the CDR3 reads TGCGCCAGCAGCTTGGCTGCGGGCTCTGGAAACACCATATATTTT.

CDR3 sequence: CASSLAPEYQETQYF. The CDR3 DNA is TGTGCCAGCAGCTTGGCCCCGGAGTACCAAGAGACCCAGTACTTC. This chain links TRBV5-5 with TRBJ2-5; no clear D. The CDR3 is made up of 15 amino acids. V was pared by 0 bases and J by 0 bases, with 9 bases between. Germline CDR1 and CDR2: SGHKS and YYEKEE (reference sequence).

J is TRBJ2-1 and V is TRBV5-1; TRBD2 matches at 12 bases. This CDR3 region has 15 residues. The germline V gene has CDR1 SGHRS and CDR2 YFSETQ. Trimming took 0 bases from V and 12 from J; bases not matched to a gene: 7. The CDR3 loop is CASSLALAGGFMQFF. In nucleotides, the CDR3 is TGCGCCAGCAGCTTGGCCCTAGCGGGAGGGTTCATGCAGTTCTTC.

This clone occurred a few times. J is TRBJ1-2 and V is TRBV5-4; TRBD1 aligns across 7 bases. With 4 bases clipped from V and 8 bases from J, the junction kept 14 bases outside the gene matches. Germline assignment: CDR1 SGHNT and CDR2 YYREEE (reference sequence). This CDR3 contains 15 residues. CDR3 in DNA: TGTGCCAGCAGCCGCCTAATCGCCACAGGGGAAGGCTACACCTTC. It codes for CASSRLIATGEGYTF.

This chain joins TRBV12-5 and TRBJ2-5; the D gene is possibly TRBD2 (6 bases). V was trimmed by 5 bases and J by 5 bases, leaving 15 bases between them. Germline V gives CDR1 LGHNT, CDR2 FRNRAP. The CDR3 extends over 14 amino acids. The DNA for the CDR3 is TGTGCTAGTGGTCGCGGGACCATCCCGGAGACCCAGTACTTC. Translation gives CASGRGTIPETQYF.

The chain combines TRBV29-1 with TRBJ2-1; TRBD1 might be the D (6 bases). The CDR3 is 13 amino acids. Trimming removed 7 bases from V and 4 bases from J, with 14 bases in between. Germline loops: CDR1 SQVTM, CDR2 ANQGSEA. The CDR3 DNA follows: TGCAGCGCCGCGGACAGTTATTACAATGAGCAGTTCTTC. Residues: CSAADSYYNEQFF.

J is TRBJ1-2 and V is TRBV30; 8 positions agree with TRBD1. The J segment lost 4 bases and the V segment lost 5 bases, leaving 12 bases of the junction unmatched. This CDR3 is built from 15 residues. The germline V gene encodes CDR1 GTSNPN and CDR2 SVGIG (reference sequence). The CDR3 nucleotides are TGTGCCTGGGATCCTAAGAACGGACAGGGCTATGGCTACACCTTC. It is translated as CAWDPKNGQGYGYTF.

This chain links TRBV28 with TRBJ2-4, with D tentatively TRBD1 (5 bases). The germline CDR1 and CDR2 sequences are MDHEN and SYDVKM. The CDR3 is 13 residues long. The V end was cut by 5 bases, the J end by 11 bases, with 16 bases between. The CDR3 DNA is TGTGCCAGCAGTCCCCTGAGCAAAGGGGTTCAGTACTTC. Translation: CASSPLSKGVQYF.

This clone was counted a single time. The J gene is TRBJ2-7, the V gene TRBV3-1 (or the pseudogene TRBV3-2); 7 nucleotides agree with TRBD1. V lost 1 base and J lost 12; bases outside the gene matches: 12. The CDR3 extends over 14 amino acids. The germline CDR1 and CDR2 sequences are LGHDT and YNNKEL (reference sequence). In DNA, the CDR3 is TGTGCCAGCAGCCAAGGGGTGGAAAGGGGGCAGAGGTACTTC. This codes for CASSQGVERGQRYF.

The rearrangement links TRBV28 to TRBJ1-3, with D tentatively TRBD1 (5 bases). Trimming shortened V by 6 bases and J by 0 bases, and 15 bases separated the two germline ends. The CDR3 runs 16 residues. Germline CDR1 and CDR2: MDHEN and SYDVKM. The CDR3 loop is CASSLKGPHSGNTIYF. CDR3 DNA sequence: TGTGCCAGCAGCCTAAAGGGACCCCACTCTGGAAACACCATATATTTT.

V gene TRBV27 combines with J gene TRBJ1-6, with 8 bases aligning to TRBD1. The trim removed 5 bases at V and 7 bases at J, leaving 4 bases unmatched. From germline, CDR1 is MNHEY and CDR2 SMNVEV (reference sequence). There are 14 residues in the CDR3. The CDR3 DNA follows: TGTGCCAGCAGTCTCCGGACAGGGAATTCACCCCTCCACTTT. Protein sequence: CASSLRTGNSPLHF.

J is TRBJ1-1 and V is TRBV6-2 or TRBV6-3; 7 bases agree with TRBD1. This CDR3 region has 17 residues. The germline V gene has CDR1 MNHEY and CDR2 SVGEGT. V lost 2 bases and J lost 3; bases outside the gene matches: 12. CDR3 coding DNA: TGTGCCAGCAGTTACCCCGGAACAGGGGATCGGGACACTGAAGCTTTCTTT. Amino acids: CASSYPGTGDRDTEAFF.

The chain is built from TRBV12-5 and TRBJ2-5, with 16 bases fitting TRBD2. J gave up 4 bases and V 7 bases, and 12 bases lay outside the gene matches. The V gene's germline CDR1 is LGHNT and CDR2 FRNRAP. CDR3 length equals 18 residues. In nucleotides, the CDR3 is TGTGCTAGTGCCCAGCGGGGACTAGCGGGAGGGCCACGAGAGACCCAGTACTTC. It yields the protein CASAQRGLAGGPRETQYF. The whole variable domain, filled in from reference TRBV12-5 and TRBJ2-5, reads DARVTQTPRHKVTEMGQEVTMRCQPILGHNTVFWYRQTMMQGLELLAYFRNRAPLDDSGMPKDRFSAEMPDATLATLKIQPSEPRDSAVYFCASAQRGLAGGPRETQYFGPGTRLLVL.

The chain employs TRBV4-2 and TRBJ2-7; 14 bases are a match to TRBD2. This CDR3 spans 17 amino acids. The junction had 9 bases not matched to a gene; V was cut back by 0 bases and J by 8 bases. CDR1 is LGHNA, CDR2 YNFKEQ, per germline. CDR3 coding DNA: TGTGCCAGCAGCCAAGATCAGTTGACTAGCGGGAGGGGGAAGCAGTACTTC. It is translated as CASSQDQLTSGRGKQYF.

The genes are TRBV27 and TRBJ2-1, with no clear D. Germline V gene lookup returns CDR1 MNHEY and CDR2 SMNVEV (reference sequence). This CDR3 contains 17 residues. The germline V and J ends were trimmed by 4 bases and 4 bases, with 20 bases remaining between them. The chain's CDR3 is CASSSQASASNYNEQFF. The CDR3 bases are TGTGCCAGCAGTTCCCAGGCTTCAGCGTCCAATTACAATGAGCAGTTCTTC.

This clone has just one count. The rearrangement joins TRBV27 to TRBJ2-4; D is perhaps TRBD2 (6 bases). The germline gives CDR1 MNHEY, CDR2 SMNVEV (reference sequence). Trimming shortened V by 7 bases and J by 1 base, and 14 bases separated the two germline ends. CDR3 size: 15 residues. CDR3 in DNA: TGTGCCAGCAAAGAAACGGGAGCGGCCAAAAACATTCAGTACTTC. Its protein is CASKETGAAKNIQYF.

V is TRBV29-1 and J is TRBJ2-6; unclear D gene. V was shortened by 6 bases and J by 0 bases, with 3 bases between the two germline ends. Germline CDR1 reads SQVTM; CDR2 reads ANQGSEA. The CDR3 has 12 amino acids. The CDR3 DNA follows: TGCAGCGTCTACTCTGGGGCCAACGTCCTGACTTTC. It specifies CSVYSGANVLTF. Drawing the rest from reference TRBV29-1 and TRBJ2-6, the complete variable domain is SAVISQKPSRDICQRGTSLTIQCQVDSQVTMMFWYRQQPGQSLTLIATANQGSEATYESGFVIDKFPISRPNLTFSTLTVSNMSPEDSSIYLCSVYSGANVLTFGAGSRLTVL.

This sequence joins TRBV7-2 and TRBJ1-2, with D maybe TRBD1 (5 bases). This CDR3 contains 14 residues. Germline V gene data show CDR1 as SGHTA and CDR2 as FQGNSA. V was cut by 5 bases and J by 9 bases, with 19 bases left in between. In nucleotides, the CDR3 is TGTGCCAGCAGCGGTAGGGTTGGGGCGGAGAGCTACACCTTC. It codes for CASSGRVGAESYTF.

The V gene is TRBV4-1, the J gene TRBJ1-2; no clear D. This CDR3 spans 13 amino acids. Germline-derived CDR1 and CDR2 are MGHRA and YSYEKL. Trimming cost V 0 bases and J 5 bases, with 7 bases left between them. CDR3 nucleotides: TGCGCCAGCAGCCAAGATCAACTTTATGGCTACACCTTC. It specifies CASSQDQLYGYTF.

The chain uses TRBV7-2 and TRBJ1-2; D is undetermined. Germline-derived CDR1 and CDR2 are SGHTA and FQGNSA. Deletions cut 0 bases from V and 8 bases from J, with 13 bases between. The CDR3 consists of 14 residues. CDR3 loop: CASSLAFQPRGYTF. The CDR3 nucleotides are TGTGCCAGCAGCTTAGCTTTCCAGCCCCGGGGCTACACCTTC.

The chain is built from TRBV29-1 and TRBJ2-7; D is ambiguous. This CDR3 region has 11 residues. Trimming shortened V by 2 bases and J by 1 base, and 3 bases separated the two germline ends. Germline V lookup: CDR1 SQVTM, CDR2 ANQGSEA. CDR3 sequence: CSVELSYEQYF. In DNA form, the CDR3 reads TGCAGCGTTGAACTTTCCTACGAGCAGTACTTC.

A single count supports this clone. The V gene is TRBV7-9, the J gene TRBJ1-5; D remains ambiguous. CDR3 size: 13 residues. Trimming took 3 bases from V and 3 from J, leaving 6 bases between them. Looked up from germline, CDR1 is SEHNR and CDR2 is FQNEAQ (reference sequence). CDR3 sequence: CASSFFDNQPQHF. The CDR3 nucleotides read TGTGCCAGCAGCTTTTTTGACAATCAGCCCCAGCATTTT.

CDR3 in DNA: TGTGCCATCAGTGTGGGGGGACGGAACACTGAAGCTTTCTTT. It translates to CAISVGGRNTEAFF. V is TRBV10-3 and J is TRBJ1-1; tentatively, D is TRBD1 (5 bases). Trimming stripped 4 bases from V and 1 base from J, with 10 bases between. The CDR3 length is 14 residues. Germline V gene sequence: CDR1 ENHRY, CDR2 SYGVKD.

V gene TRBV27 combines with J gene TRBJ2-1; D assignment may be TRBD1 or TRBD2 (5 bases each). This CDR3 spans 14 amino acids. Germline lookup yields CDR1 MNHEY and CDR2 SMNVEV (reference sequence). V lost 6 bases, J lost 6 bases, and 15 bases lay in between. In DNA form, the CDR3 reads TGTGCCAGCAGCCTCCGGGACCCCAGCAATGAGCAGTTCTTC. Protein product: CASSLRDPSNEQFF.